Listed here are 31 T cell receptor beta chains from one sample, sequenced in a study of T cells in Graves' hyperthyroidism and ophthalmopathy (dated by TCRdb to the late 2010s). Library generation was performed with multiplex PCR. Sequenced using an Illumina HiSeq 2000. The TCR beta CDR3 regions were amplified from RNA transcripts. The first round of RT-PCR for the TCR CDR3 was performed with the HTBI primer set and the Qiagen OneStep RT-PCR kit. TCRdb ran its own pipeline on the public reads, namely fastp trimming at Q25 and MiXCR clone calling, and kept in-frame beta chains. All rows with the same CDR3 protein become a single entry with the most common DNA and genes. The sample table lists about 59,000 distinct CDR3 sequences, under 70% of them with a count of one. The ten largest clones take up approximately 3.3% of the sample. The sequenced sample was blood. All receptors derive from a woman in her fifties or sixties with Graves' ophthalmopathy.

V is TRBV2 and J is TRBJ1-6; D is undetermined. This CDR3 region has 15 residues. V was trimmed by 8 bases and J by 6 bases, leaving 17 bases between them. CDR1 is SNHLY, CDR2 FYNNEI, per germline. The CDR3, as DNA: TGTGCCAGCGGCCGGCGGGAGGCCATTAATTCACCCCTCCACTTT. Encoded protein: CASGRREAINSPLHF.

In the case of this clonotype: This sequence may be a read error, since a much larger clone differs from it by one base. The chain uses TRBV4-2 and TRBJ2-1; 12 nucleotides line up with TRBD2. The CDR3 covers 15 residues. V lost 2 bases and J lost 9; bases outside the gene matches: 5. The germline V gene has CDR1 LGHNA and CDR2 YNFKEQ. This CDR3 is CASSQRTSGAREQFF. CDR3 nucleotides: TGTGCCAGCAGCCAACGGACTAGCGGGGCCCGTGAGCAGTTCTTC.

About this clonotype: It is likely a read error, because the conserved phenylalanine at the end of the CDR3 is missing. The rearrangement links TRBV9 to TRBJ2-5; D gene uncertain. Germline V gene data show CDR1 as SGDLS and CDR2 as YYNGEE. CDR3 length: 15 residues. Trimming pared 0 bases from V and 3 bases from J, leaving 12 bases between. The CDR3 bases are TGTGCCAGCAGCGTAGCGGTGGGTTTCAAAGAGACCCAGTACCTT. It translates to CASSVAVGFKETQYL.

This clonotype was seen at least ten times. The chain uses TRBV6-6 and TRBJ1-1, with 8 bases matching TRBD1. From germline, CDR1 is MNHNY and CDR2 SVGAGI (reference sequence). The CDR3 is 14 amino acids. V was clipped by 0 bases and J by 3 bases; unmatched bases: 0. In DNA form, the CDR3 reads TGTGCCAGCAGTTACTCACAGGGGGACACTGAAGCTTTCTTT. Protein sequence: CASSYSQGDTEAFF.

Many counts were recorded for this clonotype. The V gene is TRBV4-1, the J gene TRBJ2-1; D possibly corresponds to TRBD2 (5 bases). V gave up 1 base and J gave up 1 base, with 14 bases separating them. Germline V gene lookup returns CDR1 MGHRA and CDR2 YSYEKL. The CDR3 covers 17 residues. This CDR3 reads CASSQVTRVGSYNEQFF. CDR3 DNA sequence: TGCGCCAGCAGCCAAGTCACGAGGGTTGGGTCCTACAATGAGCAGTTCTTC.

Points on this clonotype: Since the CDR3 does not end with the conserved phenylalanine or tryptophan, this likely comes from a read error. The genes are TRBV14 and TRBJ1-2; D possibly corresponds to TRBD1 (5 bases). V gave up 3 bases and J gave up 0 bases, with 26 bases separating them. This CDR3 is 20 amino acids long. The germline gives CDR1 SGHDN, CDR2 FVKESK. The CDR3 nucleotides are TGTGCCAGCAGCCAGGAGGCCGGAGGCAGGGCACGGCAATCTAACTATGGCTACACCTCC. It translates to CASSQEAGGRARQSNYGYTS.

This sequence joins TRBV20-1 and TRBJ1-1; 7 bases line up with TRBD1. Germline V lookup: CDR1 DFQATT, CDR2 SNEGSKA (reference sequence). The junction had 18 bases not matched to a gene; V was cut back by 0 bases and J by 8 bases. The CDR3 totals 17 residues. The CDR3 coding sequence is TGCAGTGCTAGAGACGTGACAGGGACTAGCGGGGGCACAGAAGCTTTCTTT. It encodes CSARDVTGTSGGTEAFF.

Of note for this clonotype: A read error is likely, as this CDR3 ends without the conserved phenylalanine or tryptophan. The DNA is left out, because the CDR3 cannot be placed on it with certainty; the CDR3 is given as TCRdb lists it. The rearrangement joins TRBV7-3 to TRBJ2-7; the table's TRBD2 call for D was not verified on the DNA. The CDR3 spans 11 amino acids, including both terminal residues. Per germline, CDR1 SGHTA and CDR2 FQGTGA. The CDR3 protein is CASIPIAGGYT.

The CDR3 region is CASHLDGGYEQYF. As DNA, the CDR3 is TGTGCCAGCCATTTGGATGGGGGCTACGAGCAGTACTTC. V gene TRBV28 combines with J gene TRBJ2-7; D tentatively fits TRBD1 or TRBD2 (5 bases each). With 8 bases removed from V and 3 bases from J, the gap between germline ends came to 14 bases. CDR3 length: 13 amino acids. Looked up from germline, CDR1 is MDHEN and CDR2 is SYDVKM.

The V call is TRBV7-9, the J call TRBJ2-1, with 10 bases matching TRBD2. The CDR3 is made up of 14 amino acids. After removal of 5 bases from V and 7 bases from J, the junction contained 5 bases not matched to a gene. Germline CDR1 SEHNR, CDR2 FQNEAQ (reference sequence). The CDR3 DNA sequence: TGTGCCAGCAGCCAACTAGCGGGGTGGAATGAGCAGTTCTTC. It is translated as CASSQLAGWNEQFF.

This clonotype was recorded many times. The V gene is TRBV7-3, the J gene TRBJ2-3, with 7 bases fitting TRBD2. The germline gives CDR1 SGHTA, CDR2 FQGTGA. J gave up 6 bases and V 3 bases, and 6 bases lay outside the gene matches. The CDR3 has 14 amino acids. CDR3 in DNA: TGTGCCAGCAGCTTCATGGGAGGGGACGATACGCAGTATTTT. It is translated as CASSFMGGDDTQYF.

This clonotype was detected a few times. The chain uses TRBV20-1 and TRBJ2-3; TRBD1 agrees at 7 bases. CDR1 and CDR2 (germline): DFQATT, SNEGSKA (reference sequence). The CDR3 contains 12 residues. J was trimmed by 4 bases and V by 8 bases; bases with no gene match: 6. The CDR3 DNA is TGCAGTCTACAGGGGCTGGCAGATACGCAGTATTTT. Translated: CSLQGLADTQYF.

This clonotype was seen repeatedly, ten times or more. The chain links TRBV7-9 to TRBJ2-1, with 12 bases that match TRBD2. CDR3 length equals 15 residues. CDR1 is SEHNR, CDR2 FQNEAQ, per germline (reference sequence). The V and J ends lost 4 bases and 2 bases, in that order; junction bases with no gene match: 0. The CDR3 loop reads CASSSSGRAYNEQFF. In nucleotides, the CDR3 is TGTGCCAGCAGCTCTAGCGGGAGGGCCTACAATGAGCAGTTCTTC.

This chain's CDR3 is CASTKGKNTEAFF. In nucleotides, the CDR3 is TGTGCCAGCACGAAGGGGAAGAACACTGAAGCTTTCTTT. The J gene is TRBJ1-1, the V gene TRBV2, with D possibly TRBD1 on 5 matching bases. Trimming removed 7 bases from V and 1 base from J, with 10 bases in between. There are 13 residues in the CDR3. Per germline, CDR1 SNHLY and CDR2 FYNNEI.

The rearrangement links TRBV12-3 or TRBV12-4 to TRBJ2-5, with 8 bases matching TRBD2. The CDR3 runs to 14 residues. V shed 8 bases and J 7 bases; nucleotides not matched to a gene: 12. CDR3 region: CASELAGGDLTQYF. CDR3 sequence (DNA): TGTGCCAGCGAACTAGCCGGGGGGGATCTGACCCAGTACTTC.

This rearrangement joins TRBV6-1 to TRBJ1-2, with D possibly matching TRBD1 (6 bases). The CDR3 runs to 17 residues. V was trimmed by 0 bases and J by 5 bases, leaving 19 bases between them. The germline V gene has CDR1 MNHNS and CDR2 SASEGT. In nucleotides, the CDR3 is TGTGCCAGCAGTGAAGCGGGGGCAGGGTCCTCTGATTATGGCTACACCTTC. Encoded protein: CASSEAGAGSSDYGYTF.

The chain links TRBV20-1 to TRBJ1-4, with 7 bases aligning to TRBD1. J lost 2 bases, V lost 3 bases, and 0 bases had no gene match. The CDR3 extends over 13 amino acids. Germline V gene sequence: CDR1 DFQATT, CDR2 SNEGSKA (reference sequence). The DNA for the CDR3 is TGCAGTGCTAGGGACAGGACTAATGAAAAACTGTTTTTT. As protein: CSARDRTNEKLFF.

The chain links TRBV7-8 to TRBJ2-5, with no clear D. The germline V gene has CDR1 SGHVS and CDR2 FQNEAQ. V dropped 7 bases and J dropped 6 bases, with 24 bases sitting between them. The CDR3 length is 16 residues. The CDR3 sequence is CASNRRKGRGAKTQYF. The CDR3 DNA reads as TGTGCCAGCAACCGCCGGAAGGGTCGAGGCGCCAAGACCCAGTACTTC.

The chain joins TRBV24-1 to TRBJ2-5, with D hard to call. The ends were cut back, 5 bases at V and 7 bases at J, with 7 bases in the middle. Germline CDR1 KGHDR, CDR2 SFDVKD. The CDR3 totals 11 residues. DNA of the CDR3: TGTGCCACCAGTGGTTCGGGGACCCAGTACTTC. It translates to CATSGSGTQYF.

The table lists this clonotype with many counts. The chain couples TRBV3-1 to TRBJ1-3; D ambiguous. The CDR3 spans 16 residues. Looked up from germline, CDR1 is LGHDT and CDR2 is YNNKEL (reference sequence). Trimming left V 0 bases short and J 4 bases short, with 13 bases between. In nucleotides, the CDR3 is TGTGCCAGCAGCCAAGATCGGGCTCATAGAGGAAACACCATATATTTT. Its protein product is CASSQDRAHRGNTIYF.

Comment on this clonotype: Lacking the conserved final phenylalanine or tryptophan, this CDR3 likely reflects a read error. The DNA is omitted, as the CDR3 cannot be located on it reliably, and the CDR3 follows TCRdb's listing. The chain links TRBV7-6 to TRBJ2-3; the table's D call, TRBD1, was not checked against the DNA. The CDR3 sequence runs 8 residues, both termini included. The germline gives CDR1 SGHVS, CDR2 FNYEAQ. Here the CDR3 reads CASSPSRV.

This clonotype was seen more than once but under ten times. Mismatch with germline at one junction end may stem from a read error. The chain carries TRBV20-1 and TRBJ2-6, with D perhaps given as TRBD1 or TRBD2 (5 bases each). Germline V gives CDR1 DFQATT, CDR2 SNEGSKA (reference sequence). This CDR3 contains 14 residues. In DNA, the CDR3 is TGCAGTGCCCGTGACGCATCTGGGACCAACGCCCTGACTTTC. Its translation is CSARDASGTNALTF.

As concerns this clonotype: A junction end diverges from the germline sequence, so it may reflect a read error. The J gene is TRBJ1-1, the V gene TRBV20-1, with a tentative D call TRBD1 (6 bases). Germline-derived CDR1 and CDR2 are DFQATT and SNEGSKA (reference sequence). This CDR3 region has 15 residues. The CDR3 region is CSASSGGRDFSEAFF. CDR3 DNA: TGCAGTGCTAGTAGTGGGGGCCGTGATTTCAGCGAAGCTTTCTTC.

The genes are TRBV19 and TRBJ1-5; a possible D gene is TRBD1 (6 bases). Trimming removed 6 bases at V and 2 bases at J, with 20 bases between. The CDR3 loop spans 17 amino acids. In germline, CDR1 is LNHDA, CDR2 SQIVND (reference sequence). The CDR3 bases are TGTGCCAGTAGATCCGGGTCAGGGGCCCTCGGCAATCAGCCCCAGCATTTT. Encoded protein: CASRSGSGALGNQPQHF.

J is TRBJ1-2 and V is TRBV12-3 or TRBV12-4; 9 bases match TRBD1. Unmatched junction bases numbered 15, after V lost 6 bases and J lost 7 bases. The CDR3 spans 16 residues. CDR3 DNA: TGTGCCAGCAGCGCCGGGACAGGGAACGTTTTCTTTGGCTACACCTTC. The encoded protein is CASSAGTGNVFFGYTF.

By proportion, this clonotype is medium-sized (0.01 to 0.1%). The chain combines TRBV20-1 with TRBJ2-7; the match to TRBD2 covers 10 bases. From germline, CDR1 is DFQATT and CDR2 SNEGSKA (reference sequence). V shed 2 bases and J 6 bases; nucleotides not matched to a gene: 4. The length of the CDR3 is 13 residues. The DNA of the CDR3 is TGCAGTGCTAGACTAGCGGGAGCGAGCGAGCAGTACTTC. It is translated as CSARLAGASEQYF.

This clonotype has a count of ten or more. The chain is built from TRBV6-1 and TRBJ2-3, with D maybe TRBD1 (6 bases). Between the trimmed V and J ends, which lost 0 bases and 5 bases, there was a span of 12 bases. Germline V CDR1 and CDR2: MNHNS, SASEGT. The CDR3 covers 15 residues. The CDR3 loop is CASSEAGGSIDTQYF. CDR3 coding DNA: TGTGCCAGCAGTGAAGCAGGGGGTTCGATAGATACGCAGTATTTT.

J is TRBJ1-2 and V is TRBV12-3 or TRBV12-4; no definite D call. V was pared by 6 bases and J by 5 bases, with 7 bases between. The CDR3 loop spans 11 amino acids. CDR3 sequence (DNA): TGTGCCAGCAGCCCCGGGTATGGCTACACCTTC. Its translation: CASSPGYGYTF.

At least ten counts were recorded for this clonotype. The rearrangement uses TRBV7-2 and TRBJ2-3; 13 bases fit TRBD2. Germline assignment: CDR1 SGHTA and CDR2 FQGNSA. This CDR3 comprises 18 residues. With 6 bases clipped from V and 1 base from J, the junction kept 10 bases outside the gene matches. The CDR3 loop reads CASRSGTSGTWGTDTQYF. CDR3 DNA sequence: TGTGCCAGCAGGTCCGGGACTAGCGGGACCTGGGGCACAGATACGCAGTATTTT.

About this clonotype: One end of the junction is discordant with germline, which a read error may explain. The chain recombines TRBV10-2 with TRBJ2-1; 9 nucleotides agree with TRBD1. The CDR3 consists of 14 residues. Per germline, CDR1 WSHSY and CDR2 SAAADI. The CDR3 DNA follows: TGCGCCAGCAAAGGACAGGGGCACTACGATGAGCAGTTCTTC. The encoded protein is CASKGQGHYDEQFF.

The chain carries TRBV12-3 or TRBV12-4 and TRBJ2-1, with 8 bases aligning to TRBD1. V lost 2 bases, J lost 11 bases, and 2 bases stayed unmatched. CDR3 length: 12 residues. The CDR3 DNA sequence: TGTGCCAGCAGTTTAAGCAGGGGGCAGCAGTTCTTC. Its protein is CASSLSRGQQFF.